This TCR beta chain was identified during a study of T-cell memory formation after mild COVID-19. The study, taken as a whole, reports: Clones that contracted clustered mainly in CM and EM if CD4+ and in EMRA if CD8+.

Germline V gene sequence: CDR1 KGHDR, CDR2 SFDVKD. The CDR3 length is 13 residues. V trimming: 1 base; J trimming: 8 bases; junction bases outside the gene matches: 2. As for this clonotype: Its antigen is still unknown.

TCRdb recomputed calls from the 5' RACE reads with MiXCR, one row per CDR3 protein. The data show some 150,000 distinct CDR3 sequences, with 13% to 15% seen just once and about 29% held by the top ten. The chain carries TRBV24-1 and TRBJ1-1; 8 nucleotides line up with TRBD1. The origin of this receptor is an adult woman who had mild COVID-19 (a few samples of this study predate the infection). Cell type and time point are not known. Sequencing input: PBMCs or a T cell subset sorted from them (not recorded which). The CDR3 DNA sequence: TGTGCCACCAGTGATTTCCGGGACAGGGAAGCTTTCTTT. Translation: CATSDFRDREAFF.